The 9 T cell receptor beta chains given below trace back to one sample, sequenced in a study of blood T cell repertoires in COVID-19. Measured with immunoSEQ multiplex PCR; TCRdb has only the in-frame clones, and not every one. The table shows 150,000 to 200,000 clones, with around 93% occurring only once. Sample: peripheral blood. The receptors originated from a man in his thirties or forties with COVID-19, enrolled during active disease.

The chain is built from TRBV14 and TRBJ2-3; 10 bases map to TRBD2. This CDR3 comprises 16 residues. Unmatched junction bases numbered 5, after V lost 3 bases and J lost 2 bases. The V gene's germline CDR1 is SGHDN and CDR2 FVKESK. CDR3 coding DNA: TGTGCCAGCAGCCACACTAGCGGGATGACCACAGATACGCAGTATTTT. Protein: CASSHTSGMTTDTQYF. Together with reference TRBV14 and TRBJ2-3, the CDR3 gives the full variable domain: EAGVTQFPSHSVIEKGQTVTLRCDPISGHDNLYWYRRVMGKEIKFLLHFVKESKQDESGMPNNRFLAERTGGTYSTLKVQPAELEDSGVYFCASSHTSGMTTDTQYFGPGTRLTVL.

This clone was seen a few times. CDR3 sequence (DNA): TGTGCCAGCAGCCTTACTGGGGGGAGGAGCTCCTACGAGCAGTACTTC. Translation: CASSLTGGRSSYEQYF. This rearrangement joins TRBV11-2 to TRBJ2-7, with D perhaps TRBD2 (6 bases). Deletions cut 5 bases from V and 0 bases from J, with 17 bases between. This CDR3 spans 16 amino acids. Germline V CDR1 and CDR2: SGHAT, FQNNGV.

The count of this clone is one. The chain carries TRBV28 and TRBJ2-7; tentatively, D is TRBD1 (5 bases). Trimming cost V 6 bases and J 1 base, with 7 bases left between them. In germline, CDR1 is MDHEN, CDR2 SYDVKM. The CDR3 runs to 12 residues. CDR3 nucleotides: TGTGCCAGCAGAGGGGTGTCCTACGAGCAGTACTTC. It specifies CASRGVSYEQYF.

This clone is a singleton in its sample. This sequence joins TRBV4-3 and TRBJ2-1; the D gene is possibly TRBD2 (6 bases). CDR1 and CDR2 (germline): LGHNA, YSLEER. The CDR3 covers 18 residues. Trimming left V 0 bases short and J 2 bases short, with 17 bases between. The CDR3: CASSQDGSGRPPYNEQFF. In nucleotides, the CDR3 is TGCGCCAGCAGCCAAGACGGTTCGGGGAGGCCCCCCTACAATGAGCAGTTCTTC.

About this clone: One end of the junction is discordant with germline, which a read error may explain. The V call is TRBV9, the J call TRBJ2-5; possibly TRBD2 for D (5 bases). Germline V CDR1 and CDR2: SGDLS, YYNGEE. There are 16 residues in the CDR3. The CDR3 bases are TGTGCCAGCAGCGTAGCGGCTAGCCCCAACCAGGAGACCCAGTACTTC. Protein: CASSVAASPNQETQYF.

A few counts support this clone. The chain uses TRBV6-2 or TRBV6-3 and TRBJ1-5; D might be TRBD1 (5 bases). The CDR3 spans 13 residues. Trimming cost V 6 bases and J 6 bases, with 12 bases left between them. CDR1 is MNHEY, CDR2 SVGEGT, per germline. CDR3: CASSDSRGQPQHF. The CDR3 nucleotides are TGTGCCAGCAGCGACAGTAGAGGTCAGCCCCAGCATTTT.

The rearrangement uses TRBV19 and TRBJ1-6; 10 bases line up with TRBD1. The length of the CDR3 is 20 residues. Trimming removed 3 bases from V and 0 bases from J; junction bases left unmatched: 11. Per germline, CDR1 LNHDA and CDR2 SQIVND (reference sequence). CDR3 region: CASSIYPGQGLSSYNSPLHF. CDR3 in DNA: TGTGCCAGTAGTATTTACCCGGGACAGGGGTTGAGCTCCTATAATTCACCCCTCCACTTT.

This chain links TRBV28 with TRBJ2-2, with a tentative D call TRBD1 (5 bases). Germline lookup yields CDR1 MDHEN and CDR2 SYDVKM. V shed 3 bases and J shed 4 bases, with 12 bases lying between them. The CDR3 sequence is 15 residues long. The CDR3 spells CASSFVRRATGELFF. The CDR3 DNA sequence: TGTGCCAGCAGTTTTGTACGCAGGGCCACCGGGGAGCTGTTTTTT. The complete variable domain, with remaining parts taken from reference TRBV28 and TRBJ2-2, reads DVKVTQSSRYLVKRTGEKVFLECVQDMDHENMFWYRQDPGLGLRLIYFSYDVKMKEKGDIPEGYSVSREKKERFSLILESASTNQTSMYLCASSFVRRATGELFFGEGSRLTVL.

The V and J genes are TRBV6-5 and TRBJ2-3; TRBD1 matches 8 bases. Trimming took 6 bases from V and 1 from J; bases not matched to a gene: 6. The CDR3 runs to 15 residues. The germline V gene has CDR1 MNHEY and CDR2 SVGAGI. CDR3 region: CASSPGTGGTDTQYF. CDR3 DNA: TGTGCCAGCAGCCCAGGGACAGGAGGCACAGATACGCAGTATTTT.